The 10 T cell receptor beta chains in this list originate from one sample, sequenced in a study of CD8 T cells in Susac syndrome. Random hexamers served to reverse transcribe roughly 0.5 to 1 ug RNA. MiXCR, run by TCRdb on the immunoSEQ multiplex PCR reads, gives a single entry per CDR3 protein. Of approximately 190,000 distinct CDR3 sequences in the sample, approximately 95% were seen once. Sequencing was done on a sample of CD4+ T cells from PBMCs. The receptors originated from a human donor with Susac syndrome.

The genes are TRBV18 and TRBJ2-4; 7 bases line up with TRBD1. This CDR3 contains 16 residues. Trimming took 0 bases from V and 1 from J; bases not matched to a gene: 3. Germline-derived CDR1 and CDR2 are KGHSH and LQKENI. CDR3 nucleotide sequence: TGTGCCAGCTCACCACCTAACAGGGGTGCCAAAAACATTCAGTACTTC. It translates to CASSPPNRGAKNIQYF. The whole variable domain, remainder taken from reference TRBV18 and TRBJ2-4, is NAGVMQNPRHLVRRRGQEARLRCSPMKGHSHVYWYRQLPEEGLKFMVYLQKENIIDESGMPKERFSAEFPKEGPSILRIQQVVRGDSAAYFCASSPPNRGAKNIQYFGAGTRLSVL.

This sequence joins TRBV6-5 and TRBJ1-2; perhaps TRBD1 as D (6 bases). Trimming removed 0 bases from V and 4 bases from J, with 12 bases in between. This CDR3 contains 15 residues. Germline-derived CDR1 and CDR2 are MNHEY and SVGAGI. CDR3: CASSYSNAGAYGYTF. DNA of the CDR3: TGTGCCAGCAGTTACTCGAACGCGGGGGCCTATGGCTACACCTTC.

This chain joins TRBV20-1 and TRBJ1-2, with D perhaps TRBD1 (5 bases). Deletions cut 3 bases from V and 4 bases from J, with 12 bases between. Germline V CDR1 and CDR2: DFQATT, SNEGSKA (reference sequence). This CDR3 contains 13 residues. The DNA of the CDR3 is TGCAGTGCTAGTCAGGCAGGGCCCTATGGCTACACCTTC. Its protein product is CSASQAGPYGYTF.

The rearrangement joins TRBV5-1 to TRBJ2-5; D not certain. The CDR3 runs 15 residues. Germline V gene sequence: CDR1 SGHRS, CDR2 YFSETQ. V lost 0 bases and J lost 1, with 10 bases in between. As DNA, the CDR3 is TGCGCCAGCAGCTTGGAAGGTTTTGTCCAAGAGACCCAGTACTTC. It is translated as CASSLEGFVQETQYF.

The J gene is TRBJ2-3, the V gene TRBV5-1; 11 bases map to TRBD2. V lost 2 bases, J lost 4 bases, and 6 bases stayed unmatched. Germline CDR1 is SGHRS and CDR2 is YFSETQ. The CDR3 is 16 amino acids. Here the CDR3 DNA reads TGCGCCAGCAGCTTCCTACCGGGACTAGCGGCAGATACGCAGTATTTT. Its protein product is CASSFLPGLAADTQYF.

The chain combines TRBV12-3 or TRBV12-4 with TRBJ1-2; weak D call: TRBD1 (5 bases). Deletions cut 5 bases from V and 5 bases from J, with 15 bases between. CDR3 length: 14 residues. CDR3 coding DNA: TGTGCCAGCAGTGACCCCCCAGGGAGTTATGGCTACACCTTC. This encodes CASSDPPGSYGYTF.

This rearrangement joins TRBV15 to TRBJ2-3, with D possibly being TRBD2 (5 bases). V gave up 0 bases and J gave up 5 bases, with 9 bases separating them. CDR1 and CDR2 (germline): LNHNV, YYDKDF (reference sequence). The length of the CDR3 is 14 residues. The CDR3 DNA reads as TGTGCCACCAGCAGAGATTCAGGAGGAGATACGCAGTATTTT. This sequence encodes CATSRDSGGDTQYF.

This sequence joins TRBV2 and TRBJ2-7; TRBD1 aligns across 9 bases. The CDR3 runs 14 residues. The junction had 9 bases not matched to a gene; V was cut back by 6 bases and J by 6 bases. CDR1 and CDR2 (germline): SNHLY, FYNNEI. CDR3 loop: CASRAGTGYFEQYF. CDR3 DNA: TGTGCCAGCAGAGCCGGGACAGGGTACTTCGAGCAGTACTTC.

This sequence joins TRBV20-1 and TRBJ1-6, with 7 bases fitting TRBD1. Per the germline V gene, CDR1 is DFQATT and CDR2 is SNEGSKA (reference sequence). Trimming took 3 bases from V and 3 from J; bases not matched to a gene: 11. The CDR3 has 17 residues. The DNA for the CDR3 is TGCAGTGCTAGTGTCCTCGGACAGGCGATCTATAATTCACCCCTCCACTTT. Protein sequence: CSASVLGQAIYNSPLHF.

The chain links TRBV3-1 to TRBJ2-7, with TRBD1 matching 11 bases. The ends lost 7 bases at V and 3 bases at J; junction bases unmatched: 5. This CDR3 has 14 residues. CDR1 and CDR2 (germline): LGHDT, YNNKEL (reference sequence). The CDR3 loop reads CASKAGTGGYEQYF. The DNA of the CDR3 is TGTGCCAGCAAGGCGGGGACAGGGGGCTACGAGCAGTACTTC.